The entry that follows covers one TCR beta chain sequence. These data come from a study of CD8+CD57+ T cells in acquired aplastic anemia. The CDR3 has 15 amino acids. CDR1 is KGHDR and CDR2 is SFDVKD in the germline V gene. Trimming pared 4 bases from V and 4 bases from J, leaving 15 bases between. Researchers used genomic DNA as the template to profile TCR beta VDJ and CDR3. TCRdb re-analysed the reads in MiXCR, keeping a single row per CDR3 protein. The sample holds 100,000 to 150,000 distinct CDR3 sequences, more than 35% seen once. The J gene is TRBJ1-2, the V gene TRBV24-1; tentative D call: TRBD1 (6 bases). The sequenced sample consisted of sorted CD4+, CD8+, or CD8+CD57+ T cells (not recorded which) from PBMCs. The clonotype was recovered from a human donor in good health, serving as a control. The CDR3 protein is CATSDWDKGGYGYTF. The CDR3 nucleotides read TGTGCCACCAGTGACTGGGACAAAGGAGGCTATGGCTACACCTTC.